This T cell receptor beta chain was captured in a study of post-analysis software for immune sequencing data (dated by TCRdb to about 2015). Concerning the study at large: The recorded disease courses included relapsing-remitting, secondary progressive and progressive-relapsing multiple sclerosis, and some patients had no subtype annotation. The multiple sclerosis patient repertoires were compared with approximately 11 previously published healthy control repertoires from donors aged about 6 to 26 years. A subset of samples was prepared in parallel using single-end sample barcoding, then pooled and co-amplified after Illumina adapter ligation.

TCR beta repertoires were profiled from peripheral blood of over 10 young patients with multiple sclerosis to demonstrate the VDJtools post-analysis software. The patients with multiple sclerosis were children and adolescents between roughly 6 and 16 years of age. V trim: 7 bases; J trim: 12 bases; unmatched bases: 21. The CDR3 contains 16 residues, cysteine and phenylalanine counted. The DNA shown is the 48-base CDR3, in frame from base 1. The library was generated by PCR. Reads for this sample came from an Illumina HiSeq 2500. Unique molecular identifiers were incorporated into TCR beta cDNA libraries to reduce PCR and sequencing biases. Per 1 to 10 million input T cells, roughly 0.5 million cDNA molecules were obtained, such that each molecule approximated one T cell. The patient libraries were prepared and sequenced with the same protocol used for the earlier healthy control dataset. Within a given batch, samples were prepared together, multiplexed and sequenced on the same HiSeq lane. Turning to the authors' computational methods: MIGEC handled the raw barcoded reads, throwing out single-read molecular identifier groups before consensus assembly and CDR3 extraction. VDJtools was used for post-analysis of the clonotype tables, and diversity was normalized by down-sampling every dataset to the size of the smallest sample. Repertoire overlap clustering matched CDR3 amino acid but not nucleotide sequences to correct batch-related cross-sample contamination. TCRdb cleaned the public reads at Q25 with fastp, built clones with MiXCR and kept in-frame beta chains. All rows with the same CDR3 protein become a single entry with the most common DNA and genes. The V and J calls follow TCRdb's processing rather than the paper's. This sample comprises roughly 200,000 distinct CDR3 sequences, 25% to 35% of them detected only once. The ten biggest clones cover 3% to 4% of the sample.

About this clonotype: Its antigen has not been determined. Given a much more abundant clone one base away, this may be a read error.

Summary of the overall study and its limitations: Patients showed significantly higher frequencies than controls for a handful of TRBV segments, among them TRBV5-6, TRBV5-1 and TRBV20-1. When samples were clustered directly using the F measure, samples prepared in the same batch co-clustered strongly, which prompted a batch-effect correction. The multiple sclerosis patient group was slightly younger than the control group. Compared with controls, multiple sclerosis patients had significantly lower normalized Chao1 diversity, a finding suggesting substantial peripheral T-cell clonal expansion.

The sequence was collected from a girl aged 2-17 years with multiple sclerosis. Sequenced input: blood. The chain links TRBV12-3 or TRBV12-4 with TRBJ2-1, with 7 central nucleotides matching TRBD2. The CDR3 corresponds to CASNPDSGGRLYGQFF. The DNA reads TGTGCCAGCAACCCCGATTCCGGCGGGAGACTCTATGGGCAGTTCTTC.